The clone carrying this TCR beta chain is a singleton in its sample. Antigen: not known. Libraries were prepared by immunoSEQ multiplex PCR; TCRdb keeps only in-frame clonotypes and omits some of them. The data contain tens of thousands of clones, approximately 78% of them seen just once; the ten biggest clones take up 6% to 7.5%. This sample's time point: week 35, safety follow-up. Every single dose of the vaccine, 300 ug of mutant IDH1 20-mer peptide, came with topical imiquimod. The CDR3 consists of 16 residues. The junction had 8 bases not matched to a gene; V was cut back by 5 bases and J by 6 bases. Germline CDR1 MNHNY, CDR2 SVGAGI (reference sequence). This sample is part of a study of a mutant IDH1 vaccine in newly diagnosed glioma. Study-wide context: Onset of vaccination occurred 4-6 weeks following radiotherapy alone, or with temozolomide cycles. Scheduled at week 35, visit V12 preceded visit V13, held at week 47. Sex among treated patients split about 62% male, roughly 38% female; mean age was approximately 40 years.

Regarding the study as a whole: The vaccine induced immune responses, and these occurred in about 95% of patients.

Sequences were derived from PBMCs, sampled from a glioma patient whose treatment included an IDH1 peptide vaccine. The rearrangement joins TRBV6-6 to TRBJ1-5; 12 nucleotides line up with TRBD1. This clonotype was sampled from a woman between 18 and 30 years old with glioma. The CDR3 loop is CASSPGQGARAQPQHF. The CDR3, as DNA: TGTGCCAGCAGTCCGGGACAGGGGGCACGGGCTCAGCCCCAGCATTTT.